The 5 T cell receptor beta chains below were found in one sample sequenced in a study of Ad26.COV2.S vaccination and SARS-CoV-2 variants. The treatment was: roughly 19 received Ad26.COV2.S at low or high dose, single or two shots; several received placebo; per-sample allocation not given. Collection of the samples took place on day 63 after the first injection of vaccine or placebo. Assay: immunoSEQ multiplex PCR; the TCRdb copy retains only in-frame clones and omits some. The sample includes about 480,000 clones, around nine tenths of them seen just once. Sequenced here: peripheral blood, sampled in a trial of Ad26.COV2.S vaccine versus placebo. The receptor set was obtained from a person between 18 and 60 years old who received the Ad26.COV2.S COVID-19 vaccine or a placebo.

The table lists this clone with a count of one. Here the CDR3 DNA reads TGTGCCAGCAGTTACTACCACGGCTACACCTTC. It translates to CASSYYHGYTF. The chain has TRBV6-5 and TRBJ1-2, with unresolved D. There are 11 residues in the CDR3. Germline V gives CDR1 MNHEY, CDR2 SVGAGI. Trimming shortened V by 1 base and J by 8 bases, and 5 bases separated the two germline ends.

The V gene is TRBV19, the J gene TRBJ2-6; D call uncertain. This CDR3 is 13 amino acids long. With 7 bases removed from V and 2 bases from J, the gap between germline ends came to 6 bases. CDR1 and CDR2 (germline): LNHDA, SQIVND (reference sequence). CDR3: CASTRAGANVLTF. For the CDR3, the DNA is TGTGCCAGTACAAGAGCTGGGGCCAACGTCCTGACTTTC. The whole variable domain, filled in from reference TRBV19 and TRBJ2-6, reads DGGITQSPKYLFRKEGQNVTLSCEQNLNHDAMYWYRQDPGQGLRLIYYSQIVNDFQKGDIAEGYSVSREKKESFPLTVTSAQKNPTAFYLCASTRAGANVLTFGAGSRLTVL.

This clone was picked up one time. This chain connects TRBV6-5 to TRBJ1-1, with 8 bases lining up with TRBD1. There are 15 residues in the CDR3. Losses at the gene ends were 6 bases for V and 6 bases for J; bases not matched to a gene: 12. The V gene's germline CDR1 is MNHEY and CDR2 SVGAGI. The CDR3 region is CASSSDRGLLPEAFF. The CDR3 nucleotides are TGTGCCAGCAGCTCCGACAGGGGTCTTCTCCCTGAAGCTTTCTTT.

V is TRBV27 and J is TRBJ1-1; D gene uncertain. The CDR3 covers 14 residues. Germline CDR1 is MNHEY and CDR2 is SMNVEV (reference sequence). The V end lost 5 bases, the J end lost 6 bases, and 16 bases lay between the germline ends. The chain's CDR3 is CASSDAGNRPEAFF. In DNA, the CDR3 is TGTGCCAGCAGTGACGCTGGAAACCGACCTGAAGCTTTCTTT.

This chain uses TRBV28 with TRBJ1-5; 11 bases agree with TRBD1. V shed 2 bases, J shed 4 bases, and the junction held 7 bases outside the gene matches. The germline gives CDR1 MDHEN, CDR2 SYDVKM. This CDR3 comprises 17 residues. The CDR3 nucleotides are TGTGCCAGCAGTTTAAGGGGGACAGGGGGTAGTAATCAGCCCCAGCATTTT. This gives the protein CASSLRGTGGSNQPQHF.